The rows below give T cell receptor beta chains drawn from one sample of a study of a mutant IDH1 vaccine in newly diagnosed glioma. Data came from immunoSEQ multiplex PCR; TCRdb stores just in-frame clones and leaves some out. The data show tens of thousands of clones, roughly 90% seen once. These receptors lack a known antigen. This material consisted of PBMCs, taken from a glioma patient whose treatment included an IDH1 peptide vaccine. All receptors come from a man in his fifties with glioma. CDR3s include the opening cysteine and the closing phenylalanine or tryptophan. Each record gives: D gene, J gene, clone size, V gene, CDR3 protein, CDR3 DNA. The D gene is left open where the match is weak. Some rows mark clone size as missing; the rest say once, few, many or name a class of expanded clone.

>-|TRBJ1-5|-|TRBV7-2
CASSLLARGSNQPQHF
TGTGCCAGCAGCCTCTTGGCTAGGGGGAGCAATCAGCCCCAGCATTTT
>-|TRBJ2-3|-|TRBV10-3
CAISGTAGSDTQYF
TGTGCCATCAGTGGGACAGCTGGCTCAGATACGCAGTATTTT
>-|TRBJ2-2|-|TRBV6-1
CASSEGGRYSNTGELFF
TGTGCCAGCAGTGAAGGGGGGAGGTATTCGAACACCGGGGAGCTGTTTTTT
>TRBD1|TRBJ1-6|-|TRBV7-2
CASTFSGTGDYNSPLHF
TGTGCCAGCACCTTTAGTGGGACAGGAGATTATAATTCACCCCTCCACTTT
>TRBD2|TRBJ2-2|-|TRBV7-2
CASSLDGGAGELFF
TGTGCCAGCAGCTTGGACGGGGGGGCCGGGGAGCTGTTTTTT
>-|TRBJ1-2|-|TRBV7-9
CASSFRDYGYTF
TGTGCCAGCAGCTTTCGGGACTATGGCTACACCTTC
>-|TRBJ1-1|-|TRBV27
CASSWGARTVNTEAFF
TGTGCCAGCAGTTGGGGGGCCCGGACGGTGAACACTGAAGCTTTCTTT
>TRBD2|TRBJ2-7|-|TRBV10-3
CAISGSTGGTSGRRGVYEQYF
TGTGCCATCAGTGGTTCCACGGGGGGGACTAGCGGACGAAGGGGTGTCTACGAGCAGTACTTC
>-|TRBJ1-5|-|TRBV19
CASSLQEGHYNQPQHF
TGTGCCAGTAGTCTTCAAGAGGGACACTACAATCAGCCCCAGCATTTT
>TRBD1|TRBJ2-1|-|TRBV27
CASSLWDRVYNEQFF
TGTGCCAGCAGTTTATGGGACAGGGTTTACAATGAGCAGTTCTTC
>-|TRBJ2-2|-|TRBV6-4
CASSDSETGELFF
TGTGCCAGCAGTGACTCAGAAACCGGGGAGCTGTTTTTT
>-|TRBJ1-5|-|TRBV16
CASSPLRDQPQHF
TGTGCCAGCAGTCCATTGAGGGATCAGCCCCAGCATTTT
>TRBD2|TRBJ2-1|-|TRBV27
CASSSWGGSSYNEQFF
TGTGCCAGCTCGAGTTGGGGCGGGAGCTCCTACAATGAGCAGTTCTTC
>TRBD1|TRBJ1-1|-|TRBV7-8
CASSWTGTEAFF
TGTGCCAGCAGCTGGACAGGAACTGAAGCTTTCTTT
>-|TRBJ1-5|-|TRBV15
CATSRDLTGAHDQPQHF
TGTGCCACCAGCAGGGACCTCACGGGGGCGCACGATCAGCCCCAGCATTTT
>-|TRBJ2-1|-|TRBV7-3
CASSPVSTSSYNEQFF
TGTGCCAGCAGCCCTGTATCGACTAGCTCCTACAATGAGCAGTTCTTC
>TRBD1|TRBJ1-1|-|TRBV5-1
CASSPGWGQTYENTEAFF
TGCGCCAGCAGCCCCGGGTGGGGACAGACCTATGAGAACACTGAAGCTTTCTTT
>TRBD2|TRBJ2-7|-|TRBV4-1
CASSRGLAGGISYEQYF
TGCGCCAGCAGCCGGGGACTAGCGGGGGGGATCTCCTACGAGCAGTACTTC
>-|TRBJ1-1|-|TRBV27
CASSYSADTEAFF
TGTGCCAGCAGTTATTCCGCGGACACTGAAGCTTTCTTT
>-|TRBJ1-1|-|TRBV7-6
CASSLGPGNTEAFF
TGTGCCAGCAGCTTAGGTCCGGGGAACACTGAAGCTTTCTTT
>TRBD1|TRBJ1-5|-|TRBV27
CASRRTGYDQPQHF
TGTGCCAGCAGACGGACAGGGTACGATCAGCCCCAGCATTTT
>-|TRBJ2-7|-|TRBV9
CASSVGSSIYEQYF
TGTGCCAGCAGCGTAGGCTCTAGCATCTACGAGCAGTACTTC
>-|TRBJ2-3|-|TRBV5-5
CASSLANRDRTDTQYF
TGTGCCAGCAGCTTGGCCAACAGGGACCGGACAGATACGCAGTATTTT
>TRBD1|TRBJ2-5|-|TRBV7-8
CASSLAQGTQETQYF
TGTGCCAGCAGCTTAGCACAGGGGACCCAAGAGACCCAGTACTTC
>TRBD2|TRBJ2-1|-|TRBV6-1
CASSEGLAGTNEQFF
TGTGCCAGCAGTGAAGGGCTAGCGGGGACCAATGAGCAGTTCTTC
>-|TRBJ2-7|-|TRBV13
CASSGGSYEQYF
TGTGCCAGCAGCGGGGGATCCTACGAGCAGTACTTC
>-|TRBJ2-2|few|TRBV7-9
CASGGEAQAGELFF
TGTGCCAGCGGAGGGGAGGCCCAAGCCGGGGAGCTGTTTTTT
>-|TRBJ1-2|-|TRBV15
CATSSQSFGYTF
TGTGCCACCAGCAGTCAGAGCTTTGGCTACACCTTC
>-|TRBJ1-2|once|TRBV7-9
CASGQTSSNYGYTF
TGTGCCAGCGGGCAGACCAGTTCTAACTATGGCTACACCTTC
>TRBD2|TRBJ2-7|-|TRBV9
CASSVEGREGGYEQYF
TGTGCCAGCAGCGTAGAGGGGCGGGAGGGAGGCTACGAGCAGTACTTC
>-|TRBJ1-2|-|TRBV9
CASSVGSVSNYGYTF
TGTGCCAGCAGCGTAGGGTCAGTATCTAACTATGGCTACACCTTC
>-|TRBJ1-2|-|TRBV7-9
CASSLGSATNYGYTF
TGTGCCAGCAGCTTAGGGTCAGCTACTAACTATGGCTACACCTTC
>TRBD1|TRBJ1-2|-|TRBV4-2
CASSQDLGDRGNGYTF
TGTGCCAGCAGCCAAGATCTAGGTGACAGGGGAAATGGCTACACCTTC
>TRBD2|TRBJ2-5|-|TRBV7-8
CASSPGTTSQETQYF
TGTGCCAGCAGCCCCGGGACTACCAGCCAAGAGACCCAGTACTTC
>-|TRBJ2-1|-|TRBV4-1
CASSQGGRRYNEQFF
TGCGCCAGCAGCCAAGGGGGCAGAAGATACAATGAGCAGTTCTTC
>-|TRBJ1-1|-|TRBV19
CASTHPARGTEAFF
TGTGCCAGTACCCACCCAGCCCGAGGGACTGAAGCTTTCTTT
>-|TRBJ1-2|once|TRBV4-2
CASSQMAANGYTF
TGTGCCAGCAGCCAAATGGCAGCAAATGGCTACACCTTC
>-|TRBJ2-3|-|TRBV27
CASRIRITGPQLDTQYF
TGTGCCAGCAGGATTAGGATTACGGGACCCCAACTCGATACGCAGTATTTT
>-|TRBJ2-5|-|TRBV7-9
CASSFQVGETQYF
TGTGCCAGCAGCTTTCAGGTCGGAGAGACCCAGTACTTC
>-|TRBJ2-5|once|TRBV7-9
CASSLGAGSRAGETQYF
TGTGCCAGCAGCTTAGGTGCAGGCAGCCGGGCCGGGGAGACCCAGTACTTC
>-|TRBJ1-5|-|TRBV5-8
CASSRTVGAGQPQHF
TGTGCCAGCAGCCGAACGGTAGGGGCGGGTCAGCCCCAGCATTTT
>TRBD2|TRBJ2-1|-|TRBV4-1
CASSQRTSGRGYNEQFF
TGCGCCAGCAGCCAGAGGACTAGCGGGAGAGGCTACAATGAGCAGTTCTTC
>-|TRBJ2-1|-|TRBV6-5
CASSYEGGGSYNEQFF
TGTGCCAGCAGTTACGAGGGAGGAGGCTCCTACAATGAGCAGTTCTTC
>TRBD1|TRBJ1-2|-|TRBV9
CASSVRPGQPNYGYTF
TGTGCCAGCAGCGTTCGACCGGGACAGCCTAACTATGGCTACACCTTC
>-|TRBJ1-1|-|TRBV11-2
CASSRGGYAFF
TGTGCCAGCAGCCGGGGGGGTTACGCTTTCTTT